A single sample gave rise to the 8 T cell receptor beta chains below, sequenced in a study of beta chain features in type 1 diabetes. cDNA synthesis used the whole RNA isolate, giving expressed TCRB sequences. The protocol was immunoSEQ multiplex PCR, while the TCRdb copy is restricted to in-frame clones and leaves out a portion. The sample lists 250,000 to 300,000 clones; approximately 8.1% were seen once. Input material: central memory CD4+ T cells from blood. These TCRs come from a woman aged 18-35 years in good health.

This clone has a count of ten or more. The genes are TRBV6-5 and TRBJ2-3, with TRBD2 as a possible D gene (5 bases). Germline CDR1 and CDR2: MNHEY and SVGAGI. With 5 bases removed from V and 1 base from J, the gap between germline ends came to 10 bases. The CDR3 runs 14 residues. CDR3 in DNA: TGTGCCAGCAGTCCGAGAGCGGGCACAGATACGCAGTATTTT. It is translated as CASSPRAGTDTQYF.

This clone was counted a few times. CDR3 nucleotide sequence: TGTGCCAGTAGTATCCTGGCTAGCGGGGGTGATGAGCAGTTCTTC. Its translation is CASSILASGGDEQFF. The J gene is TRBJ2-1, the V gene TRBV19; TRBD2 matches 10 bases. The germline V gene encodes CDR1 LNHDA and CDR2 SQIVND (reference sequence). The CDR3 runs to 15 residues. The junction had 7 bases not matched to a gene; V was cut back by 3 bases and J by 8 bases.

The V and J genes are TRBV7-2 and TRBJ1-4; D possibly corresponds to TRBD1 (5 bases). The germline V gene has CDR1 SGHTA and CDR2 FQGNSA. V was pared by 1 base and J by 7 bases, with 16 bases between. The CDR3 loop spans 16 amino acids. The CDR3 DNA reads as TGTGCCAGCAGCTTAGTAGCAGGGTCTATTGGTGAAAAACTGTTTTTT. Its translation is CASSLVAGSIGEKLFF.

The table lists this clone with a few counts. CDR3 residues: CASSVGGLAGPQETQYF. In nucleotides, the CDR3 is TGTGCCAGCAGCGTGGGAGGTCTAGCGGGGCCCCAAGAGACCCAGTACTTC. V is TRBV9 and J is TRBJ2-5, with 9 bases identical to TRBD2. Per germline, CDR1 SGDLS and CDR2 YYNGEE. With 2 bases clipped from V and 1 base from J, the junction kept 9 bases outside the gene matches. The CDR3 spans 17 residues.

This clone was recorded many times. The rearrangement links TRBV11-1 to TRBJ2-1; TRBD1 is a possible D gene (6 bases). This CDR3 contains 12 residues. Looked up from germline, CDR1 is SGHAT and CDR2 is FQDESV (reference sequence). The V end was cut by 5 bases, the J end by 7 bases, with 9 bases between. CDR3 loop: CASSQGGNEQFF. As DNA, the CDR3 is TGTGCCAGCAGCCAAGGGGGAAATGAGCAGTTCTTC.

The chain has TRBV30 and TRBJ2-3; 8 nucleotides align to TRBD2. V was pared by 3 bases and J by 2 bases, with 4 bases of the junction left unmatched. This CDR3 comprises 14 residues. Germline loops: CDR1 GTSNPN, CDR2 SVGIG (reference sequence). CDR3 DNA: TGTGCCTGGAGGTCAGCGGGAGCCACAGATACGCAGTATTTT. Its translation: CAWRSAGATDTQYF.

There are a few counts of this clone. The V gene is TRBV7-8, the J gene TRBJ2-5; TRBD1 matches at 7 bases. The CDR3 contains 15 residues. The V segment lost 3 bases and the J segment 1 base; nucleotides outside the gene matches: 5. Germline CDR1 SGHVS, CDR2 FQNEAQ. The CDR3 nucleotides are TGTGCCAGCAGCTTGAACAGGGGACCCCAAGAGACCCAGTACTTC. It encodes CASSLNRGPQETQYF.

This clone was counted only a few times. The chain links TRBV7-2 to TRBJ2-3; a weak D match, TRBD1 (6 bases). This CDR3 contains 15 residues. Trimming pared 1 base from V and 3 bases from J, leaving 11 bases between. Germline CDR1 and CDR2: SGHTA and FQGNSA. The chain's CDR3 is CASSLETQGTDTQYF. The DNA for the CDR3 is TGTGCCAGCAGCTTAGAGACTCAGGGGACAGATACGCAGTATTTT. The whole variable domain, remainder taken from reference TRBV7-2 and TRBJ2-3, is GAGVSQSPSNKVTEKGKDVELRCDPISGHTALYWYRQSLGQGLEFLIYFQGNSAPDKSGLPSDRFSAERTGGSVSTLTIQRTQQEDSAVYLCASSLETQGTDTQYFGPGTRLTVL.